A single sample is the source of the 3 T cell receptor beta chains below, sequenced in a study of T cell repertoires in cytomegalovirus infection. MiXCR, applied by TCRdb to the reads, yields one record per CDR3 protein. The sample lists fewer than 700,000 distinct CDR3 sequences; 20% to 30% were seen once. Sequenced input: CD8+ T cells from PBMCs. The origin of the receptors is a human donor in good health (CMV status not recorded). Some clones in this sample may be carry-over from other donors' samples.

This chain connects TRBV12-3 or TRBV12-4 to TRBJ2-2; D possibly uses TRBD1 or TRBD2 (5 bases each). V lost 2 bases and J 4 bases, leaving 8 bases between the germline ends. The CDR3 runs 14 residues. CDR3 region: CASSLMGVTGELFF. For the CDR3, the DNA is TGTGCCAGCAGTTTAATGGGGGTCACCGGGGAGCTGTTTTTT.

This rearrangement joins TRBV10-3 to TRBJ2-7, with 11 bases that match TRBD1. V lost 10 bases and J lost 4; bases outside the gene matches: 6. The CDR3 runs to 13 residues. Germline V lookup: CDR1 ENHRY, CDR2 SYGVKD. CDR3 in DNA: TGTGCCACCGGGACAGGGGGTTCGTACGAGCAGTACGTC. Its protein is CATGTGGSYEQYV.

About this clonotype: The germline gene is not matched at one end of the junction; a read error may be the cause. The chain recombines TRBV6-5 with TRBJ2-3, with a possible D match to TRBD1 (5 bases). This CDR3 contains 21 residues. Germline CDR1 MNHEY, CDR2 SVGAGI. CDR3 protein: CTSSYSTFAAEGARGTDTQYF. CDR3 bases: TGTACCAGCAGTTACTCGACATTTGCGGCCGAAGGGGCCAGAGGAACAGATACGCAGTATTTT.